This is a list of T cell receptor beta chains from one sample in a study of tumor-infiltrating lymphocytes in primary liver carcinoma. Each CDR3 protein gets one entry after TCRdb re-called the multiplex PCR reads with MiXCR. The sample carries around 50,000 distinct CDR3 sequences, around three quarters recorded once. Material for sequencing was liver tumor tissue from sampling region 3. The receptor source for this set is a middle-aged man with primary liver carcinoma and hepatitis B virus infection. Each CDR3 is given with its conserved first and last residue. The D gene is left open where the match is weak. Size tells how often a clone was seen (once, few, many) or the class of an expanded clone, and some rows leave it out.

>TRBJ1-6|16|.|.|TRBV11-2
TGTGCTAGCAGCCCCCGGGCAGGCTTACATAATTCACCCCAGCACTTT
CASSPRAGLHNSPQHF
>TRBJ2-2|15|.|TRBD2|TRBV6-1
TGTATCAGCAATTCCCACCAGCGGGAGTCCGGGGAGCTGTTTTTT
CISNSHQRESGELFF
>TRBJ1-5|15|.|.|TRBV6-1
TGTGTCAGCAGTGGAGGGTGGACAATCGATCAGCCCCAGCATTTT
CVSSGGWTIDQPQHF
>TRBJ2-1|14|many|TRBD2|TRBV7-9
TGTGCCAGCAGCTTAGCGCTAGCGGGAAATGAGCAGTTCTTC
CASSLALAGNEQFF
>TRBJ2-1|16|.|TRBD2|TRBV5-1
TGCGCCAGCGAGAAACTAGCGGGAAACTCCTACAATGTGCAGTTCTTC
CASEKLAGNSYNVQFF
>TRBJ2-1|14|few|.|TRBV18
TGTGCCAGCTCCCCTTTTGAATCCTACAATGAGCAGTTCTTC
CASSPFESYNEQFF
>TRBJ1-1|12|.|.|TRBV7-9
TGTGCCAGCACCCCCGGGGGCATTGAAGCTCTCTTT
CASTPGGIEALF
>TRBJ2-1|16|.|TRBD2|TRBV6-5
TGTGCCAGCAGTTACTCGAGCGGGAGAATCTACAATGGGCAGTTCTTC
CASSYSSGRIYNGQFF
>TRBJ1-1|16|.|.|TRBV11-2
TGTGCCAGTAGCCAAAACTGGGTGACGGCACTCACTAAAGCTTTCTTT
CASSQNWVTALTKAFF
>TRBJ1-2|14|.|.|TRBV10-1
TGCGCCAGCAGTGATAGCTGTAGTAAAACTGGCTACACCTTC
CASSDSCSKTGYTF
>TRBJ2-2|15|.|TRBD1|TRBV12-3/TRBV12-4
TGTGCCAGCAGGAACAGGGGGCTAGACACCGGGGGGCTGTTTTTT
CASRNRGLDTGGLFF
>TRBJ2-3|11|medium-sized|.|TRBV10-3
TGTGCCATCAGTGATCAAGATACGCAGTATTTT
CAISDQDTQYF
>TRBJ1-5|14|once|TRBD1|TRBV29-1
TGTGGCGTCCGACAGGGCCCAGGGAATCAGCCCCAGCATTTT
CGVRQGPGNQPQHF
>TRBJ2-4|16|once|TRBD2|TRBV6-5
TGTGCCGGCAGAGCACTAGCGGGGTTGGCCAAAAACATACAGTACTTC
CAGRALAGLAKNIQYF
>TRBJ2-3|13|.|.|TRBV19
TGTGCCAGAAGTCCTGGACACAATCAGCCCCAGTATTTT
CARSPGHNQPQYF
>TRBJ1-1|13|.|.|TRBV6-5
TGTGCCAGCTGTCCGGCAATGGACACTGAAGCTTTCTTT
CASCPAMDTEAFF
>TRBJ1-5|18|.|.|TRBV6-6
TGTGCCAGCAGGCGGGATGGCAAGGCATATACGGACAATCAGCCCCAGCATTTT
CASRRDGKAYTDNQPQHF
>TRBJ2-5|13|.|.|TRBV12-3/TRBV12-4
TGTGCTAACAGTTTAGGCTACGCAGAGACCCAGTACTTC
CANSLGYAETQYF
>TRBJ2-3|13|.|.|TRBV29-1
TGCAGCGTTGACCGGGGCAGGCTCGGTACGCAGTATTTT
CSVDRGRLGTQYF
>TRBJ2-3|14|.|TRBD2|TRBV29-1
TGCAGCGTCCGACTCGGGAGGTTCACAGATACACAGTATTTT
CSVRLGRFTDTQYF
>TRBJ2-5|14|.|TRBD2|TRBV6-5
TGTGCCAGCAGTTACGGGACTAGCCATGAGACCCAATACTTC
CASSYGTSHETQYF
>TRBJ1-1|15|medium-sized|.|TRBV11-2
TGTGCCAGCAGCTTAGCAGGATCCCCGAACACTGAAGCTTTCTTT
CASSLAGSPNTEAFF
>TRBJ2-1|13|.|.|TRBV29-1
TGCAGCAAGGAGGGGACAGAAGACAATGAGCAGTTCTTC
CSKEGTEDNEQFF
>TRBJ2-7|12|many|.|TRBV28
TGTGCCAGCAGGGGACGGTCCCACGAGCAGTACTTC
CASRGRSHEQYF
>TRBJ1-2|13|.|.|TRBV29-1
TGCGGTTCGGCAGGGGTTCTAGACTATGGCTACACCTTT
CGSAGVLDYGYTF
>TRBJ1-2|14|many|.|TRBV28
TGTGCCAGCAGTCCAACTCGGGACAACTATGGCTACACCTTC
CASSPTRDNYGYTF
>TRBJ2-1|13|few|.|TRBV6-5
TGTGCCAACAGCCCAACAGGGAACAGTGAGCAGTTCTTC
CANSPTGNSEQFF
>TRBJ1-1|15|many|.|TRBV6-6
TGTGCCAGCACCCTCCGGGGGGGCTCGAACACTGAAGCTTTCTTT
CASTLRGGSNTEAFF
>TRBJ2-1|13|.|.|TRBV4-1
TGCGCCAGCAGCCAGGATTCATGCGTCGAGCAGTTCTTC
CASSQDSCVEQFF
>TRBJ2-7|15|.|TRBD2|TRBV6-1
TGCGCCAGCATCGGGGGGGCGGGAGCCGCGTACGAGCAGTACTTC
CASIGGAGAAYEQYF
>TRBJ1-1|17|.|.|TRBV5-6
TGTGCCAGAAGCTTGGATAGTACGAGAAGGGGGGCCACTGAAGCTCTCTTT
CARSLDSTRRGATEALF
>TRBJ2-1|17|.|TRBD2|TRBV4-2
TGTGCCAGCAGCCATGATGAGACGGGAGGGCACCACAATGAGCAGCTCTTC
CASSHDETGGHHNEQLF
>TRBJ1-1|15|.|.|TRBV6-6
TGTGCCAACAGTTACTCCTTTGACAGTTCCACTGAAGCTTTCTTT
CANSYSFDSSTEAFF
>TRBJ2-7|15|.|TRBD2|TRBV12-3/TRBV12-4
TGTGTCAGCGGGGGACTAGCGGGAGTTTTCTACGAGCAGTATTTC
CVSGGLAGVFYEQYF
>TRBJ2-5|14|many|TRBD2|TRBV28
TGTGCCAGCAGCAAAACTAGCGGCGCTGAGACCCAGTACTTC
CASSKTSGAETQYF
>TRBJ2-7|15|many|.|TRBV4-2
TGTGCCAGCAGCCAGACCCGGGACCACCCCTACGAGCAGTACTTC
CASSQTRDHPYEQYF
>TRBJ2-1|14|.|.|TRBV5-1
TGCGCCAGCAACTTGTCGGGGATCCAAGATGGGCAGTTCTTC
CASNLSGIQDGQFF
>TRBJ2-3|13|few|.|TRBV20-1
TGCAGTGCTCATTTTTCCGGTCCAGATACGCAGTATTTT
CSAHFSGPDTQYF